This T cell receptor beta chain originates from a study of radiation and T cells in renal cell carcinoma. Time point in this sample: blood 2 weeks post-SBRT. The treatment: 15 Gy SBRT to primary tumor, nephrectomy 4 weeks later. Libraries were prepared by immunoSEQ multiplex PCR; TCRdb keeps only in-frame clonotypes and omits some of them. Counted here are about 130,000 clones, around 81% occurring once; the ten biggest clones make up under 6.5%. The CDR3 is made up of 15 amino acids. Losses at the gene ends were 9 bases for V and 1 base for J; bases not matched to a gene: 9. Germline V lookup: CDR1 MGHRA, CDR2 YSYEKL.

The chain couples TRBV4-1 to TRBJ2-7, with 10 positions matching TRBD1. This TCR was recovered from a man aged 50 to 59 with renal cell carcinoma. This sample comprised blood, obtained from a patient whose treatment included radiotherapy and nephrectomy. Here the CDR3 reads CASQPGQGPSYEQYF. The CDR3, as DNA: TGCGCCAGTCAACCGGGACAGGGGCCATCCTACGAGCAGTACTTC.